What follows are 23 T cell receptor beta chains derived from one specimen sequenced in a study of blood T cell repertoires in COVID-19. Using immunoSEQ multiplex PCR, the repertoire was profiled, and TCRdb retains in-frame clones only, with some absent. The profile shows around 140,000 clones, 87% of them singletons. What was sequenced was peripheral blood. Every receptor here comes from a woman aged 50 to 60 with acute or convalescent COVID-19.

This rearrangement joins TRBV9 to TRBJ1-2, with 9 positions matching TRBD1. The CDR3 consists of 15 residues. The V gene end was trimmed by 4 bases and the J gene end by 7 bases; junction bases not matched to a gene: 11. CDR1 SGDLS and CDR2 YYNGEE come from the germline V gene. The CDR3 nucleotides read TGTGCCAGCAGCTATTCCGTGGGGACAGGGACTGGCTACACCTTC. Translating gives CASSYSVGTGTGYTF.

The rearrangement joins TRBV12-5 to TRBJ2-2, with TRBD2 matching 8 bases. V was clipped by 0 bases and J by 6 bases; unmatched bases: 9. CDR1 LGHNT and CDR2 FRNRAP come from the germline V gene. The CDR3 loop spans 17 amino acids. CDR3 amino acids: CASGLVTAGEFAGELFF. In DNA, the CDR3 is TGTGCTAGTGGTTTGGTAACAGCGGGAGAATTCGCCGGGGAGCTGTTTTTT. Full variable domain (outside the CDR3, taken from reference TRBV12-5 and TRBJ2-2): DARVTQTPRHKVTEMGQEVTMRCQPILGHNTVFWYRQTMMQGLELLAYFRNRAPLDDSGMPKDRFSAEMPDATLATLKIQPSEPRDSAVYFCASGLVTAGEFAGELFFGEGSRLTVL.

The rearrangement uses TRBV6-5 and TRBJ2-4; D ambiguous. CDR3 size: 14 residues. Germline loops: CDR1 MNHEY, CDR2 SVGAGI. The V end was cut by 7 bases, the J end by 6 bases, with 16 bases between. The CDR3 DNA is TGTGCCAGCATTGTCGGCAGGTTCTTAAACATTCAGTACTTC. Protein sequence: CASIVGRFLNIQYF.

The CDR3 sequence is CAISDLAGGYNEQFF. The CDR3 region has the DNA TGTGCCATCAGTGATTTAGCGGGAGGGTACAATGAGCAGTTCTTC. The rearrangement joins TRBV10-3 to TRBJ2-1; TRBD2 agrees at 11 bases. The CDR3 runs 15 residues. V trimming: 3 bases; J trimming: 4 bases; junction bases outside the gene matches: 2. Germline CDR1 ENHRY, CDR2 SYGVKD.

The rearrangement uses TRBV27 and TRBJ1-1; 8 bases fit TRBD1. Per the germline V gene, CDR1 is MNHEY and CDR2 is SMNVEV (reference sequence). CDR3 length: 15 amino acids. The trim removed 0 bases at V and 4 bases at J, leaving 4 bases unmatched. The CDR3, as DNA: TGTGCCAGCAGTTTATCGACAGGGGTGAGCACTGAAGCTTTCTTT. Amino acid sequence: CASSLSTGVSTEAFF.

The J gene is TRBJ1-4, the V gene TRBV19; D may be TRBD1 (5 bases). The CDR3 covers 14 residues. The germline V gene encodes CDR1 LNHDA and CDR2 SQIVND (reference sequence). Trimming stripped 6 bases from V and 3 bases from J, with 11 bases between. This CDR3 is CASRGGLANEKLFF. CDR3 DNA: TGTGCCAGTAGGGGGGGACTGGCTAATGAAAAACTGTTTTTT.

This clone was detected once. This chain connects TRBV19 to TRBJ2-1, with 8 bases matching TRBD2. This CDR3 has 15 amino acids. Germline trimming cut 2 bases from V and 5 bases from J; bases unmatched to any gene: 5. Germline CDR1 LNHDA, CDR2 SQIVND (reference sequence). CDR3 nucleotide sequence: TGTGCCAGTAGTATATGGGGACTAGTCAACAATGAGCAGTTCTTC. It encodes CASSIWGLVNNEQFF.

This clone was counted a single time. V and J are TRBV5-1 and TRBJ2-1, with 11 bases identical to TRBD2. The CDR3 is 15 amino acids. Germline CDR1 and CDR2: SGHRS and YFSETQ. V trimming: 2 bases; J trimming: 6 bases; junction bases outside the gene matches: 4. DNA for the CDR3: TGCGCCAGCAGCTTTAAAACTAGCGGGAGCAATGAGCAGTTCTTC. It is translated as CASSFKTSGSNEQFF.

The CDR3 nucleotides are TGTGCCAGTAGTCACAGACCGGGACACACCCGCGGGGGTTCCTACGAGCAGTACTTC. This encodes CASSHRPGHTRGGSYEQYF. V is TRBV19 and J is TRBJ2-7; perhaps TRBD2 as D (7 bases). Trimming removed 5 bases from V and 1 base from J, with 27 bases in between. CDR3 length: 19 residues. Germline V gives CDR1 LNHDA, CDR2 SQIVND (reference sequence).

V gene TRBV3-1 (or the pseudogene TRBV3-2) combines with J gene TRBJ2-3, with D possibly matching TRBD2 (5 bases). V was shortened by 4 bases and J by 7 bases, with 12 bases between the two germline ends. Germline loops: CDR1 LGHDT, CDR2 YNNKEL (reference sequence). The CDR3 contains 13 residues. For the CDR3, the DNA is TGTGCCAGCAGCCCTCCGGACTTGCATACGCAGTATTTT. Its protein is CASSPPDLHTQYF.

The CDR3 protein is CASTTPGETDTQYF. As DNA, the CDR3 is TGTGCCAGCACAACCCCAGGGGAAACAGATACGCAGTATTTT. The chain combines TRBV5-4 with TRBJ2-3; possibly TRBD1 for D (6 bases). Germline V gene data show CDR1 as SGHNT and CDR2 as YYREEE (reference sequence). This CDR3 has 14 residues. With 6 bases removed from V and 3 bases from J, the gap between germline ends came to 14 bases. Full variable domain (missing parts from reference TRBV5-4 and TRBJ2-3): ETGVTQSPTHLIKTRGQQVTLRCSSQSGHNTVSWYQQALGQGPQFIFQYYREEENGRGNFPPRFSGLQFPNYSSELNVNALELDDSALYLCASTTPGETDTQYFGPGTRLTVL.

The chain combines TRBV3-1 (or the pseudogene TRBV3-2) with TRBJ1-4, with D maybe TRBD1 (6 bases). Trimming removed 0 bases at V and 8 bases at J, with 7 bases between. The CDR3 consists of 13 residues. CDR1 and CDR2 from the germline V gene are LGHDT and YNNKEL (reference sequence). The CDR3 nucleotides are TGTGCCAGCAGCCAAGATCAGGGGGAAAAACTGTTTTTT. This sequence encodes CASSQDQGEKLFF.

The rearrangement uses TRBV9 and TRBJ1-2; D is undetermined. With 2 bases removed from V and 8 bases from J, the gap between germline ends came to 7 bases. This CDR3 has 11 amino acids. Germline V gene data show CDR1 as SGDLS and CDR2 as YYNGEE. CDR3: CASSVRGGYTF. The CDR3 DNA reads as TGTGCCAGCAGCGTGCGAGGAGGCTACACCTTC.

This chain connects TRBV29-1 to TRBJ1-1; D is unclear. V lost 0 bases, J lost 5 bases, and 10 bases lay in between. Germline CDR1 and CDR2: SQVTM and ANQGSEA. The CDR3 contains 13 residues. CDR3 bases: TGCAGCGTTGAAGATCTCCTAAGTACTGAAGCTTTCTTT. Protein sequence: CSVEDLLSTEAFF.

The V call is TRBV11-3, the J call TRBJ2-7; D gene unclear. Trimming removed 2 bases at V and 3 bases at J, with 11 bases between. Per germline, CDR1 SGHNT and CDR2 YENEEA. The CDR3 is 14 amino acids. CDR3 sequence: CASSLLGRDYEQYF. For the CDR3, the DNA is TGTGCCAGCAGCTTATTGGGCAGAGACTACGAGCAGTACTTC.

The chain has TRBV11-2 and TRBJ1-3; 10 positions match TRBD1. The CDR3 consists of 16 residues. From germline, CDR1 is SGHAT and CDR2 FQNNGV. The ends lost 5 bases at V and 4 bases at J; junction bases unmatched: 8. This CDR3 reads CASSLRQGASGNTIYF. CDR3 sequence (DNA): TGTGCCAGCAGCCTCCGACAGGGGGCATCCGGAAACACCATATATTTT. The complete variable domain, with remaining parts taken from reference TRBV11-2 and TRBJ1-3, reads EAGVAQSPRYKIIEKRQSVAFWCNPISGHATLYWYQQILGQGPKLLIQFQNNGVVDDSQLPKDRFSAERLKGVDSTLKIQPAKLEDSAVYLCASSLRQGASGNTIYFGEGSWLTVV.

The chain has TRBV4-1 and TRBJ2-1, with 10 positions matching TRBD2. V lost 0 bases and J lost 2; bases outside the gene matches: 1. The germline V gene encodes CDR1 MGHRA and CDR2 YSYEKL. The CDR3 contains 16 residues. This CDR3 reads CASSQEGTSAYNEQFF. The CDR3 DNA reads TGCGCCAGCAGCCAAGAGGGGACTAGCGCCTACAATGAGCAGTTCTTC.

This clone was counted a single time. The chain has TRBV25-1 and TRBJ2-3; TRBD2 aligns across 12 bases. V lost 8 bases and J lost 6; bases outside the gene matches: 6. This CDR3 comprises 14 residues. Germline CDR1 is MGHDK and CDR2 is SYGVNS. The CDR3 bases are TGTGCCAGCGGAGGACTAGCGGGGCTTGATACGCAGTATTTT. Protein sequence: CASGGLAGLDTQYF.

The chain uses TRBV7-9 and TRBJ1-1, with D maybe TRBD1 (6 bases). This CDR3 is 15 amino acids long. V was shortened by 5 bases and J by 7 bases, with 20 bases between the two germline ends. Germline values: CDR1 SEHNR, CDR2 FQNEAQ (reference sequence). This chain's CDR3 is CASSLDFWGQGEAFF. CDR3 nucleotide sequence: TGTGCCAGCAGCCTCGATTTCTGGGGGCAGGGTGAAGCTTTCTTT.

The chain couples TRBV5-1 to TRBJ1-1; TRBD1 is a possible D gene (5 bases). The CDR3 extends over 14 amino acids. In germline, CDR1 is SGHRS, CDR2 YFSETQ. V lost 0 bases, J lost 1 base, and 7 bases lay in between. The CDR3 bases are TGCGCCAGCAGCTTGGAAAGGGGGAACACTGAAGCTTTCTTT. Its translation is CASSLERGNTEAFF.

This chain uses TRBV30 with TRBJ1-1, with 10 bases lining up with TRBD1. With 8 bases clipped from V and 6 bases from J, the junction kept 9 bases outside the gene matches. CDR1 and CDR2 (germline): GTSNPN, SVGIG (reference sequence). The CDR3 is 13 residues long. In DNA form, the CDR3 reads TGTGCCGGAGACAGGGGGCGAAGCTCTGAAGCTTTCTTT. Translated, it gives CAGDRGRSSEAFF.

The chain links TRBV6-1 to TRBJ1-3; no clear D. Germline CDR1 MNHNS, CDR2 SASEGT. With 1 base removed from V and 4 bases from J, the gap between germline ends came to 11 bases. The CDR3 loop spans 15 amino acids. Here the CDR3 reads CASSEGQVVGNTIYF. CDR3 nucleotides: TGTGCCAGCAGTGAAGGGCAGGTAGTAGGAAACACCATATATTTT.

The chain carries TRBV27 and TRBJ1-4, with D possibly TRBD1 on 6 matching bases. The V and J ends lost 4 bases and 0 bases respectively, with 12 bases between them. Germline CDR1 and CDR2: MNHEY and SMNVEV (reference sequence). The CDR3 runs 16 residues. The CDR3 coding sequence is TGTGCCAGCAGTTGGGCAGGGGAAGCAACTAATGAAAAACTGTTTTTT. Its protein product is CASSWAGEATNEKLFF.